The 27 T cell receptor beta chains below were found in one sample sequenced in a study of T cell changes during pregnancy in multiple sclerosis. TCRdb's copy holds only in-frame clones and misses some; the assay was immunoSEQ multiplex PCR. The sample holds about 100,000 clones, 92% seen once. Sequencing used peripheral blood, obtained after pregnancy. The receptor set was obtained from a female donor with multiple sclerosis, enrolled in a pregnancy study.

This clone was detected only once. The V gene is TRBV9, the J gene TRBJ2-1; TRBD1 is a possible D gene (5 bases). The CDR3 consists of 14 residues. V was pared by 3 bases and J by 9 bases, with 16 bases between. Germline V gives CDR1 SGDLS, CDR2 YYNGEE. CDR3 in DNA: TGTGCCAGCAGCGGGGGCCAGAGCCACATTGAGCAGTTCTTC. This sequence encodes CASSGGQSHIEQFF.

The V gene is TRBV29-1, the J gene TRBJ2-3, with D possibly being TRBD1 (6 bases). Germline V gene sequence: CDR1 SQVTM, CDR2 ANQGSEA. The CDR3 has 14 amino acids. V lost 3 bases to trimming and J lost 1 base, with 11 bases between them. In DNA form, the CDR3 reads TGCAGCGTTGATGGGTCAGGGGGCACAGATACGCAGTATTTT. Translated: CSVDGSGGTDTQYF.

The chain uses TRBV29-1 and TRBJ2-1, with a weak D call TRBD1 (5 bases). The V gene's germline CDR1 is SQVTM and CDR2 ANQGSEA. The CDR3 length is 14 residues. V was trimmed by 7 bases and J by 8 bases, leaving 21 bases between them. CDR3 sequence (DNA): TGCAGCGGTGTTCACGCAGGGCTTGGCTATGAGCAGTTCTTC. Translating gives CSGVHAGLGYEQFF.

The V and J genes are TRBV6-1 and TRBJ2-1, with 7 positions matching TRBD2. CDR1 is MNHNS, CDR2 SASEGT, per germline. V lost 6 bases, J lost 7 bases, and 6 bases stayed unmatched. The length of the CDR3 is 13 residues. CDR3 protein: CASRLLASNEQFF. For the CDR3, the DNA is TGTGCCAGCAGACTACTAGCGTCGAATGAGCAGTTCTTC.

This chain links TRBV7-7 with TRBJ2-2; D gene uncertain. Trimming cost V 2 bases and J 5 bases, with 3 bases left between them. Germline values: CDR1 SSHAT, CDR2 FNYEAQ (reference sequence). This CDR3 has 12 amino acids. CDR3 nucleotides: TGTGCCAGCAGCTTAATAACCGGGGAGCTGTTTTTT. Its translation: CASSLITGELFF.

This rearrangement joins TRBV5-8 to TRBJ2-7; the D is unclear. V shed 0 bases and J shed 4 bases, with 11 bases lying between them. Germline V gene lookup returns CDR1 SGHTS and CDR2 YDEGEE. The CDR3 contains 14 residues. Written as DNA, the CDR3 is TGTGCCAGCAGCTTGGGAGAGGTGGGTTACGAGCAGTACTTC. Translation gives CASSLGEVGYEQYF.

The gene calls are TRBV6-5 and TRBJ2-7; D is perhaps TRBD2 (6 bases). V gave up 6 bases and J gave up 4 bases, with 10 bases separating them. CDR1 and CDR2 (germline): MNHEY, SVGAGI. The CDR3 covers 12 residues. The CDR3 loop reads CASSRGSYEQYF. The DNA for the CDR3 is TGTGCCAGCAGCCGGGGGTCGTACGAGCAGTACTTC.

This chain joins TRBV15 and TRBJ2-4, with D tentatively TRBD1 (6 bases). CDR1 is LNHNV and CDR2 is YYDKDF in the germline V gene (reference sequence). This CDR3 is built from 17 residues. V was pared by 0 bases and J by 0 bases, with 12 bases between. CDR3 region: CATSREGRGVAKNIQYF. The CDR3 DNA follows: TGTGCCACCAGCAGAGAGGGCAGGGGTGTAGCCAAAAACATTCAGTACTTC.

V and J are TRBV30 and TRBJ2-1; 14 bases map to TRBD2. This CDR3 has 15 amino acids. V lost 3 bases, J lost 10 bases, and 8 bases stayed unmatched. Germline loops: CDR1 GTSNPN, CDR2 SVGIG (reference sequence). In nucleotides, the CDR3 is TGTGCCTGGAGCGCTGGACTAGCGGGGGGTGGGGAGCAGTTCTTC. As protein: CAWSAGLAGGGEQFF.

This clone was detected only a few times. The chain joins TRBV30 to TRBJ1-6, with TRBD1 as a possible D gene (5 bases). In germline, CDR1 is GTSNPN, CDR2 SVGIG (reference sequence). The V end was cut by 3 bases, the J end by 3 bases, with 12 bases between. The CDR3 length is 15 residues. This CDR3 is CAWRPDSLYNSPLHF. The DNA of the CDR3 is TGTGCCTGGAGGCCCGACAGCCTCTATAATTCACCCCTCCACTTT.

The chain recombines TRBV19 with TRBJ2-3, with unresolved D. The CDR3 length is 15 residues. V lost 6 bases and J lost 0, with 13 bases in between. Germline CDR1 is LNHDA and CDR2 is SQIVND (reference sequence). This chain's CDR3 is CASRTIGGSTDTQYF. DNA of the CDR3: TGTGCCAGTAGAACAATTGGCGGTAGCACAGATACGCAGTATTTT.

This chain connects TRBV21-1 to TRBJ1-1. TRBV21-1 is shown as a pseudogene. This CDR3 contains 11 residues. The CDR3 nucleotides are TGTGCCCGGGAACTGAACACTGAAGCTTTCTTT. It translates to CARELNTEAFF.

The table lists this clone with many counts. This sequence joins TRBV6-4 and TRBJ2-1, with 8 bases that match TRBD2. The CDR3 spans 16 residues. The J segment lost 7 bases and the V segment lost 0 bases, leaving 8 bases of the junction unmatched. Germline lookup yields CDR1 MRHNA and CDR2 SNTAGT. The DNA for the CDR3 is TGTGCCAGCAGTGACTCCCCCGGGGGGGCTGGAAATGAGCAGTTCTTC. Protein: CASSDSPGGAGNEQFF.

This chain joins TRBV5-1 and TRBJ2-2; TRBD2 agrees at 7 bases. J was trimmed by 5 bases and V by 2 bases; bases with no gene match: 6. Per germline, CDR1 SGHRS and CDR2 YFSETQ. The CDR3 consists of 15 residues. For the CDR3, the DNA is TGCGCCAGCAGCTTAACGGGAGCGGGAACCGGGGAGCTGTTTTTT. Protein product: CASSLTGAGTGELFF.

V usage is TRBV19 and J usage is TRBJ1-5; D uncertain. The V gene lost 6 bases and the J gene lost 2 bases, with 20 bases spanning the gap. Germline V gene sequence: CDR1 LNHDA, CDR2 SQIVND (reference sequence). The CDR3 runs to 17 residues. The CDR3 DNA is TGTGCCAGTAGCTCCACTCGAGGGTCGGAGGGCAATCAGCCCCAGCATTTT. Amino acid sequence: CASSSTRGSEGNQPQHF.

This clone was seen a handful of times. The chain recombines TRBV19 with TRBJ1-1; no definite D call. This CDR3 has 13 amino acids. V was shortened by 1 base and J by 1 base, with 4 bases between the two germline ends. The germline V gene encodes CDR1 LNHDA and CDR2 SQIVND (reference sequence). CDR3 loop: CASSIVKNTEAFF. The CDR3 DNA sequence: TGTGCCAGTAGTATAGTCAAGAACACTGAAGCTTTCTTT.

The DNA for the CDR3 is TGTGCCAGCAGTACCCAAACAGGGGGTAGGACCTACGAGCAGTACTTC. Protein sequence: CASSTQTGGRTYEQYF. J is TRBJ2-7 and V is TRBV28; 8 bases line up with TRBD1. Per the germline V gene, CDR1 is MDHEN and CDR2 is SYDVKM. V trimming: 5 bases; J trimming: 2 bases; junction bases outside the gene matches: 11. The CDR3 contains 16 residues.

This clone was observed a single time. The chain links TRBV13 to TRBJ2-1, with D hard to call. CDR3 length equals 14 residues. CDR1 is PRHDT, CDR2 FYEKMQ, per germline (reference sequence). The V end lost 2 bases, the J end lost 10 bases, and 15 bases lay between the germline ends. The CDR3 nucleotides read TGTGCCAGCAGCTTACAATTCGCAGACTCAGAGCAGTTCTTC. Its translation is CASSLQFADSEQFF.

The CDR3 loop is CASSISPSGTKGELFF. CDR3 sequence (DNA): TGTGCCAGTAGTATCTCTCCTAGCGGGACAAAGGGGGAGCTGTTTTTT. The chain has TRBV19 and TRBJ2-2; TRBD2 matches 9 bases. This CDR3 has 16 amino acids. Losses at the gene ends were 3 bases for V and 8 bases for J; bases not matched to a gene: 10. Germline V gene lookup returns CDR1 LNHDA and CDR2 SQIVND (reference sequence).

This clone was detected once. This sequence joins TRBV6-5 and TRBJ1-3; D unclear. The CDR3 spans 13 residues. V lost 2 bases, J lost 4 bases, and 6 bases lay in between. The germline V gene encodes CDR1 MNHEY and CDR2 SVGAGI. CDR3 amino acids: CASSYPEGNTIYF. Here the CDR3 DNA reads TGTGCCAGCAGTTACCCCGAGGGAAACACCATATATTTT.

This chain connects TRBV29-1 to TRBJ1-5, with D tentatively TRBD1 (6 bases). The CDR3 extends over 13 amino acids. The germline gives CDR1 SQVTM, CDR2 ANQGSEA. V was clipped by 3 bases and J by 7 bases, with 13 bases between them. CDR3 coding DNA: TGCAGCGTTGAGTATGGGGGCGACCAGCCCCAGCATTTT. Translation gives CSVEYGGDQPQHF.

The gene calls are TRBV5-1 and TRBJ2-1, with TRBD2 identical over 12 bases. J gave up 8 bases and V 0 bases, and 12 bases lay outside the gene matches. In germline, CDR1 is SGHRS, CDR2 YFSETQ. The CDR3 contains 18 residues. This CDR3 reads CASSLAGLAGGPRDEQFF. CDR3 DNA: TGCGCCAGCAGCTTGGCGGGGCTAGCGGGAGGGCCCAGGGATGAGCAGTTCTTC.

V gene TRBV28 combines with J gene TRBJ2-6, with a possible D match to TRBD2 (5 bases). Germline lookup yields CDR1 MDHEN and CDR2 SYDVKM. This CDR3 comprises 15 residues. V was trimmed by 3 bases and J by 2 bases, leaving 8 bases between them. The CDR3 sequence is CASSFSGTGANVLTF. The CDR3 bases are TGTGCCAGCAGTTTTTCGGGAACTGGGGCCAACGTCCTGACTTTC.

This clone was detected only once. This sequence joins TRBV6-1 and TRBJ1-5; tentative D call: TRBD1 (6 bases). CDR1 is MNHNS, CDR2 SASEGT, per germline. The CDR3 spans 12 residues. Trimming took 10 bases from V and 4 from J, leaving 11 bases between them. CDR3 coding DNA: TGTGCCACCCACCAGGGGAATCAGCCCCAGCATTTT. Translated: CATHQGNQPQHF.

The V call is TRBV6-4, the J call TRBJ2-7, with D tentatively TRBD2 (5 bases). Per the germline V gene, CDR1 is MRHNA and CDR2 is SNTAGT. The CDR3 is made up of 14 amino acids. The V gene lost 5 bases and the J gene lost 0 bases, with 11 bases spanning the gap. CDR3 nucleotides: TGTGCCAGCAGTATGACTATGAGCTCCTACGAGCAGTACTTC. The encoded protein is CASSMTMSSYEQYF.

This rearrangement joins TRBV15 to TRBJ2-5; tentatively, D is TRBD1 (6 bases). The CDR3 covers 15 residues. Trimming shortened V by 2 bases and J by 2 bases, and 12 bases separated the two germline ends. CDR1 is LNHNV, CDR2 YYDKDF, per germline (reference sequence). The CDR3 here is CATSRPTGLQETQYF. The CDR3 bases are TGTGCCACCAGCAGACCTACAGGGTTGCAAGAGACCCAGTACTTC.

The CDR3 DNA follows: TGTGCCAGCAGCCGTGAAGGGAGGGTGACATACGGTGAGCAGTTCTTC. This codes for CASSREGRVTYGEQFF. The chain uses TRBV5-4 and TRBJ2-1, with 7 bases identical to TRBD2. V shed 4 bases, J shed 9 bases, and the junction held 16 bases outside the gene matches. The CDR3 has 16 residues. Germline assignment: CDR1 SGHNT and CDR2 YYREEE (reference sequence).